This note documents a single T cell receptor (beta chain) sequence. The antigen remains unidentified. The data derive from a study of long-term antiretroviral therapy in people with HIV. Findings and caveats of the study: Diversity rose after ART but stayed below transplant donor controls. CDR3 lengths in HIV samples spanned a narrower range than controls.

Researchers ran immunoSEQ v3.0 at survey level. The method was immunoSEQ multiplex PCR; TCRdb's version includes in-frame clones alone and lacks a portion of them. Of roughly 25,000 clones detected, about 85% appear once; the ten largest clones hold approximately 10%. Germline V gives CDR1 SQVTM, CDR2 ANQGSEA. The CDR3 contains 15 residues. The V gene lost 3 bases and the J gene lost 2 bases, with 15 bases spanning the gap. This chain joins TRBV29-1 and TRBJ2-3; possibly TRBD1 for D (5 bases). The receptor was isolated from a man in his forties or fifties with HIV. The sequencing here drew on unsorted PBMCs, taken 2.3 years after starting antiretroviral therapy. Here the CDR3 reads CSVDATAYTTDTQYF. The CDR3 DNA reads TGCAGCGTTGACGCGACAGCGTATACCACAGATACGCAGTATTTT.